Listed here are 24 T cell receptor beta chains from one sample, sequenced in a study of spatial heterogeneity in lung cancer. MiXCR, run by TCRdb on the 5' RACE reads, gives a single entry per CDR3 protein. The sample contains roughly 100,000 distinct CDR3 sequences, roughly 8.7% of which appear only once. Time point here: sample taken at primary tumor resection. Whole RNA came from tumor, nontumor lung or frozen PBMC and was sequenced without being sorted. Here the sequenced sample was PBMCs, taken at surgery. Receptors were obtained from a male donor with early-stage non-small cell lung cancer.

This clonotype was seen more than once but under ten times. The chain couples TRBV29-1 to TRBJ2-3, with a weak D call TRBD1 (6 bases). V lost 1 base and J lost 2, with 13 bases in between. The CDR3 length is 15 residues. Germline-derived CDR1 and CDR2 are SQVTM and ANQGSEA. The CDR3 sequence: CSVEVATGNTDTQYF. As DNA, the CDR3 is TGCAGCGTTGAAGTGGCAACAGGGAACACAGATACGCAGTATTTT.

This clonotype was recorded a few times. The chain recombines TRBV12-3 or TRBV12-4 with TRBJ2-1, with 7 nucleotides matching TRBD2. Trimming cost V 0 bases and J 6 bases; bases outside gene matches: 8. CDR3 length: 16 residues. The CDR3 sequence: CASSLARASGTNEQFF. CDR3 nucleotides: TGTGCCAGCAGTTTAGCGAGGGCTAGCGGAACCAATGAGCAGTTCTTC.

The chain joins TRBV29-1 to TRBJ2-5; 9 positions agree with TRBD2. The CDR3 has 14 residues. Germline-derived CDR1 and CDR2 are SQVTM and ANQGSEA. J lost 7 bases, V lost 6 bases, and 12 bases had no gene match. Written as DNA, the CDR3 is TGCAGCGTCTGTCGACTAGCGGAAGGGGGGACCCAGTACTTC. The encoded protein is CSVCRLAEGGTQYF. Full variable domain (missing parts from reference TRBV29-1 and TRBJ2-5): SAVISQKPSRDICQRGTSLTIQCQVDSQVTMMFWYRQQPGQSLTLIATANQGSEATYESGFVIDKFPISRPNLTFSTLTVSNMSPEDSSIYLCSVCRLAEGGTQYFGPGTRLLVL.

The table lists this clonotype with a few counts. The chain combines TRBV29-1 with TRBJ1-1; no firm D call. V dropped 6 bases and J dropped 0 bases, with 11 bases sitting between them. Germline lookup yields CDR1 SQVTM and CDR2 ANQGSEA. This CDR3 contains 13 residues. The CDR3 DNA reads as TGCAGCGTGCCCGCAGGAATGAACACTGAAGCTTTCTTT. Its translation is CSVPAGMNTEAFF.

This clonotype was counted many times. The gene calls are TRBV18 and TRBJ2-1; maybe TRBD2 (5 bases). The CDR3 length is 12 residues. Trimming left V 6 bases short and J 6 bases short, with 9 bases between. CDR1 KGHSH and CDR2 LQKENI come from the germline V gene. In nucleotides, the CDR3 is TGTGCCAGCTCCCGCGGGCCCAATGAGCAGTTCTTC. This sequence encodes CASSRGPNEQFF.

This clonotype was detected ten times or more. The chain is built from TRBV4-2 and TRBJ2-1, with 10 positions matching TRBD2. The ends lost 4 bases at V and 0 bases at J; junction bases unmatched: 3. Germline CDR1 LGHNA, CDR2 YNFKEQ. This CDR3 has 16 residues. As DNA, the CDR3 is TGTGCCAGCAGCCTCAGCGGGAGGGGCTCCTACAATGAGCAGTTCTTC. Protein: CASSLSGRGSYNEQFF.

V gene TRBV5-1 combines with J gene TRBJ1-2; D might be TRBD1 (6 bases). Germline V gene lookup returns CDR1 SGHRS and CDR2 YFSETQ. The CDR3 consists of 15 residues. The germline V and J ends were trimmed by 0 bases and 5 bases, with 14 bases remaining between them. The CDR3 DNA is TGCGCCAGCAGCTTGGGTCAGGGGATTTATTATGGCTACACCTTC. Translation gives CASSLGQGIYYGYTF.

This clonotype was observed at least ten times. The V call is TRBV29-1, the J call TRBJ2-5; the D gene is possibly TRBD1 (5 bases). With 5 bases removed from V and 5 bases from J, the gap between germline ends came to 9 bases. In germline, CDR1 is SQVTM, CDR2 ANQGSEA. The CDR3 is made up of 11 amino acids. CDR3 loop: CSVRRDETQYF. CDR3 in DNA: TGCAGCGTTCGCAGGGATGAGACCCAGTACTTC.

This clonotype came up a few times. The V call is TRBV7-6, the J call TRBJ2-2, with D perhaps TRBD1 (5 bases). The V end lost 3 bases, the J end lost 0 bases, and 8 bases lay between the germline ends. Germline values: CDR1 SGHVS, CDR2 FNYEAQ. CDR3 length equals 15 residues. CDR3 sequence (DNA): TGTGCCAGCAGCTTGTCCAGGGCGAACACCGGGGAGCTGTTTTTT. Translation: CASSLSRANTGELFF.

The sample holds a few counts of this clonotype. The V and J genes are TRBV4-1 and TRBJ2-1; D is possibly TRBD2 (6 bases). The germline CDR1 and CDR2 sequences are MGHRA and YSYEKL. The CDR3 length is 15 residues. V dropped 0 bases and J dropped 10 bases, with 16 bases sitting between them. The CDR3 here is CASSQEGDSRREQFF. As DNA, the CDR3 is TGCGCCAGCAGCCAAGAAGGGGACTCCCGGCGGGAGCAGTTCTTC.

The sample holds a few counts of this clonotype. V is TRBV6-5 and J is TRBJ2-2; no firm D call. V gave up 2 bases and J gave up 8 bases, with 3 bases separating them. The CDR3 has 11 amino acids. The germline CDR1 and CDR2 sequences are MNHEY and SVGAGI. CDR3 in amino acids: CASSYQGELFF. CDR3 coding DNA: TGTGCCAGCAGTTACCAGGGGGAGCTGTTTTTT.

Only a few counts were recorded for this clonotype. This chain links TRBV6-2 or TRBV6-3 with TRBJ1-2, with D unclear. Deletions cut 7 bases from V and 1 base from J, with 10 bases between. Germline V CDR1 and CDR2: MNHEY, SVGEGT. The CDR3 is 13 residues long. CDR3 protein: CASTPGSNYGYTF. CDR3 in DNA: TGTGCCAGCACCCCGGGGAGTAACTATGGCTACACCTTC.

The rearrangement uses TRBV5-1 and TRBJ2-5; D might be TRBD2 (6 bases). V was clipped by 3 bases and J by 2 bases, with 17 bases between them. Germline loops: CDR1 SGHRS, CDR2 YFSETQ. This CDR3 has 16 residues. CDR3 region: CASSSGWGVLQETQYF. CDR3 in DNA: TGCGCCAGCAGCTCAGGTTGGGGGGTCCTTCAAGAGACCCAGTACTTC. The full variable domain, with the rest looked up from reference TRBV5-1 and TRBJ2-5, is KAGVTQTPRYLIKTRGQQVTLSCSPISGHRSVSWYQQTPGQGLQFLFEYFSETQRNKGNFPGRFSGRQFSNSRSEMNVSTLELGDSALYLCASSSGWGVLQETQYFGPGTRLLVL.

This clonotype came up many times. The chain carries TRBV29-1 and TRBJ1-5, with TRBD1 identical over 10 bases. Looked up from germline, CDR1 is SQVTM and CDR2 is ANQGSEA. The CDR3 has 13 residues. V was clipped by 4 bases and J by 5 bases; unmatched bases: 2. CDR3 region: CSVGGQGDQPQHF. As DNA, the CDR3 is TGCAGCGTTGGCGGACAGGGGGATCAGCCCCAGCATTTT.

This clonotype occurred a few times. In nucleotides, the CDR3 is TGTCCCGATTCCGGGACAGCACCCCTCGCTCAGCCCCAGCATTTT. It encodes CPDSGTAPLAQPQHF. The chain has TRBV7-9 and TRBJ1-5; the match to TRBD1 covers 7 bases. Germline CDR1 SEHNR, CDR2 FQNEAQ (reference sequence). This CDR3 is built from 15 residues. Complete variable domain (other parts from reference TRBV7-9 and TRBJ1-5): DTGVSQNPRHKITKRGQNVTFRCDPISEHNRLYWYRQTLGQGPEFLTYFQNEAQLEKSRLLSDRFSAERPKGSFSTLEIQRTEQGDSAMYLCPDSGTAPLAQPQHFGDGTRLSIL.

A few counts support this clonotype. V and J are TRBV29-1 and TRBJ2-3, with a possible D match to TRBD2 (5 bases). The CDR3 contains 16 residues. Germline V CDR1 and CDR2: SQVTM, ANQGSEA. Between the trimmed V and J ends, which lost 0 bases and 1 base, there was a span of 14 bases. CDR3 sequence reads: CSVEDLGSGRTDTQYF. DNA for the CDR3: TGCAGCGTTGAAGATCTTGGCAGCGGCCGCACAGATACGCAGTATTTT.

This clonotype appeared many times. This sequence joins TRBV7-9 and TRBJ2-7; the match to TRBD2 covers 10 bases. The CDR3 has 14 residues. Germline CDR1 SEHNR, CDR2 FQNEAQ (reference sequence). Germline trimming cut 6 bases from V and 4 bases from J; bases unmatched to any gene: 6. CDR3 DNA: TGTGCCAGCAGTCGGACTAGCGGACCGTACGAGCAGTACTTC. The encoded protein is CASSRTSGPYEQYF.

This chain joins TRBV3-1 and TRBJ2-3; D is undetermined. Trimming removed 2 bases at V and 0 bases at J, with 9 bases between. Germline V gene lookup returns CDR1 LGHDT and CDR2 YNNKEL (reference sequence). This CDR3 has 15 amino acids. The CDR3 nucleotides are TGTGCCAGCAGCCAATACCAGAAAAGCACAGATACGCAGTATTTT. It codes for CASSQYQKSTDTQYF.

This clonotype appeared many times. V and J are TRBV9 and TRBJ2-2; D not resolved. Germline CDR1 SGDLS, CDR2 YYNGEE. V lost 1 base to trimming and J lost 4 bases, with 5 bases between them. The CDR3 length is 13 residues. DNA for the CDR3: TGTGCCAGCAGCGTAAGAGGCACCGGGGAGCTGTTTTTT. Its translation is CASSVRGTGELFF.

The gene calls are TRBV29-1 and TRBJ1-5; a possible D gene is TRBD1 (6 bases). V lost 4 bases to trimming and J lost 5 bases, with 18 bases between them. Germline loops: CDR1 SQVTM, CDR2 ANQGSEA. CDR3 length: 15 residues. CDR3 residues: CSVGGGTGMDQPQHF. DNA for the CDR3: TGCAGCGTTGGGGGGGGAACAGGGATGGATCAGCCCCAGCATTTT.

This clonotype has just a few counts. The V and J genes are TRBV21-1 and TRBJ1-3. TRBV21-1 is an annotated pseudogene. The CDR3 has 14 residues. The CDR3 DNA reads TGTGCCAGCAGCAAAGCGGAAGGGTGGTACACCATATATTTT. Translating it yields CASSKAEGWYTIYF.

The chain couples TRBV29-1 to TRBJ2-3; D is uncertain. The CDR3 has 14 amino acids. Germline V CDR1 and CDR2: SQVTM, ANQGSEA. V was pared by 3 bases and J by 5 bases, with 15 bases between. The CDR3: CSVDGGRRGDTQYF. The CDR3 DNA is TGCAGCGTTGATGGCGGACGAAGAGGAGATACGCAGTATTTT.

This clonotype was seen at least ten times. The V call is TRBV29-1, the J call TRBJ2-2; 10 bases map to TRBD2. This CDR3 spans 15 amino acids. CDR1 and CDR2 (germline): SQVTM, ANQGSEA. V lost 7 bases to trimming and J lost 5 bases; unmatched junction nucleotides: 10. The CDR3 DNA follows: TGCAGCGGCGCTAGCGGGAGTGCGAGGACCGGGGAGCTGTTTTTT. It specifies CSGASGSARTGELFF.

In its sample, this clonotype was seen a few times. V and J are TRBV7-6 and TRBJ1-2; D is unresolved. V was cut by 1 base and J by 8 bases, with 11 bases left in between. The CDR3 has 13 residues. Germline values: CDR1 SGHVS, CDR2 FNYEAQ. In DNA, the CDR3 is TGTGCCAGCAGCTTAGAGGATGGAGCGGGCTACACCTTC. This translates into CASSLEDGAGYTF.